This TCR beta chain was retrieved from a study of breast tumors, draining lymph nodes, adjacent tissues. Using its own MiXCR run on the multiplex PCR reads, TCRdb lists one record per CDR3 protein. The data hold 13,000 or so distinct CDR3 sequences, with 62% observed a single time. V shed 4 bases, J shed 6 bases, and the junction held 14 bases outside the gene matches. This CDR3 is 15 amino acids long. Germline CDR1 and CDR2: DFQATT and SNEGSKA (reference sequence). The receptor was isolated from a female donor with breast cancer. Some clones in this sample may be carry-over from other donors' samples. This rearrangement joins TRBV20-1 to TRBJ2-7; TRBD2 matches 8 bases. Sequenced sample: tumor-adjacent breast tissue. The CDR3 here is CSAKEVMREVVEQYF. CDR3 in DNA: TGCAGTGCTAAGGAGGTCATGCGGGAGGTCGTCGAGCAGTACTTC.